This TCR beta chain was documented in a study of OX40 agonist ivuxolimab in advanced cancers. Study-level background: The costimulatory receptor OX40 (CD134) was targeted by ivuxolimab, a fully human IgG2 agonistic monoclonal antibody. Intravenous ivuxolimab was administered to patients every 2 weeks at six dose levels: 0.01, 0.1, 0.3, 1.5, 3 and 10 mg/kg. Among the approximately 50 dose-escalation patients, around 19 had hepatocellular carcinoma, around 15 melanoma, 9 renal cell carcinoma and 9 head and neck cancer. The dose-escalation cohort was about 83% male with a mean age of around 64 years, ranging from roughly 23 to 90. Prior anti-PD-1, anti-PD-L1 or anti-CTLA-4 therapy was permitted, and checkpoint inhibitors had been received by around 40% of dose-escalation patients. Partial responses occurred in three dose-escalation patients, of whom one had hepatocellular carcinoma and two had cutaneous melanoma. The purpose of peripheral TCRbeta sequencing was to test whether ivuxolimab changed TCR sequence diversity and led to clonal T-cell expansion. The monotherapy dose-escalation portion (N of about 50 patients) of the phase I ivuxolimab trial is reported in the paper.

The sample holds one count of this clone. The antigen it binds to is not known. No much larger clone exists at a distance of one base, and base qualities are not known. To sequence the TCRbeta CDR3 region, genomic DNA was isolated from the sorted cells. TCRbeta CDR3 regions were sequenced using the immunoSEQ Assay. Held by TCRdb, this immuneACCESS table contains in-frame sequences only and omits some clones. Under half of the omission traces to an unresolved V gene where checked; the cause of the rest is unknown. This sample has 48,000 or so clones in its table, and roughly 90% of those were observed once. About 45% of the sample comes from the top ten. Here is what the overall study found, with its caveats: Low levels of normalized T-cell clonal expansion were also seen in some patients who did not respond. Partial responders in the 0.1-3.0 mg/kg groups had among the lowest normalized peripheral clonal expansion, especially among CD8+ T cells. On average, CD8+ T cells showed more expanded clones than CD4+ T cells after ivuxolimab. At doses from 0.1 to 3.0 mg/kg, clonal expansion was seen in both CD4+ and CD8+ blood T cells between baseline and week 6. The antigen specificity of the peripheral T cells that underwent clonal expansion was not determined.

The trial excluded patients who had a history of autoimmune disease or were on systemic immunosuppression. Peripheral blood for TCR sequencing was collected from all dose cohorts at baseline, on cycle 4 day 1, and on cycle 7 day 1. Samples came from an open-label, multicenter, first-in-human phase I dose-escalation trial of ivuxolimab. The trial enrolled adults with locally advanced or metastatic head and neck squamous cell, hepatocellular, melanoma or renal cell carcinoma. Before TCR sequencing, CD4+ and CD8+ T cells were separately sorted from peripheral blood. Including the terminal cysteine and phenylalanine, the CDR3 comprises 11 residues. The sequence is cut down to CDR3 DNA, 33 bases in frame from base 1. Between the V and J ends, shortened by 5 bases and 8 bases respectively, the junction contains 9 bases. The CDR1 and CDR2 encoded by the germline V gene (reference sequence) are LNHDA and SQIVND.

The receptor's source is an adult with an advanced solid tumor such as melanoma, head and neck, liver or kidney cancer. Sample: CD4+ or CD8+ T cells sorted from blood, taken in a trial of the OX40 agonist ivuxolimab. The chain couples TRBV19 to TRBJ1-1, with the D segment identity uncertain. The DNA sequence follows: TGTGCCAGTAGTGTAACAGACGAAGCTTTCTTT. Translated, this is CASSVTDEAFF.